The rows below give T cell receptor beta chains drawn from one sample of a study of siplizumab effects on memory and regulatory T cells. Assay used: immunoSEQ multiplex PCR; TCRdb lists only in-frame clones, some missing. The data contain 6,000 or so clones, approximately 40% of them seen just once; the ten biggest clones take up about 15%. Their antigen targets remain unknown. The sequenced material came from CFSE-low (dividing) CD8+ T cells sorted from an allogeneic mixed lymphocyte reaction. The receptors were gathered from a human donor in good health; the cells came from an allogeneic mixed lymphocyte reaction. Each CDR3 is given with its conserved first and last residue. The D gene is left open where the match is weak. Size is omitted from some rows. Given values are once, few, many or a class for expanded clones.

DNA: TGTGCCAGCAGTTCCCGCCGGGACCCTGGGGGCCAAGAGACCCAGTACTTC
CDR3: CASSSRRDPGGQETQYF
size: .
D: .
J: TRBJ2-5
V: TRBV28

DNA: TGCAGCGTTGAAGGGCGGGGAAGTGAGCAGTTCTTC
CDR3: CSVEGRGSEQFF
size: .
D: .
J: TRBJ2-1
V: TRBV29-1

DNA: TGCAGCGTTGCCCAGTGGTCAGGCTCTGGAAACACCATATATTTT
CDR3: CSVAQWSGSGNTIYF
size: few
D: .
J: TRBJ1-3
V: TRBV29-1

DNA: TGTGCCAGCAGTTATACCAGGGGAGGCACTGAAGCTTTCTTT
CDR3: CASSYTRGGTEAFF
size: medium-sized
D: .
J: TRBJ1-1
V: TRBV6-6

DNA: TGCGCCAGCAGCTTTGCAGGAGGAACCTACGAGCAGTACTTC
CDR3: CASSFAGGTYEQYF
size: few
D: .
J: TRBJ2-7
V: TRBV5-1

DNA: TGTGCCAGCAGCTCCCCGGTGGCCGGGAGGGGTCTGGGTGAGCAGTTCTTC
CDR3: CASSSPVAGRGLGEQFF
size: .
D: TRBD2
J: TRBJ2-1
V: TRBV11-3

DNA: TGTGCCAGCAGTCGGCTCCTATACAATGAGCAGTTCTTC
CDR3: CASSRLLYNEQFF
size: large
D: .
J: TRBJ2-1
V: TRBV2

DNA: TGTGCCAGCAGCGCAAAACCTAACTATGGCTACACCTTC
CDR3: CASSAKPNYGYTF
size: .
D: .
J: TRBJ1-2
V: TRBV11-2

DNA: TGTGCCAGCAGCTTCCGACAAAGCTCCTACAATGAGCAGTTCTTC
CDR3: CASSFRQSSYNEQFF
size: .
D: .
J: TRBJ2-1
V: TRBV14

DNA: TGTGCTATGGGACTGGGGAACACTGAAGCTTTCTTT
CDR3: CAMGLGNTEAFF
size: medium-sized
D: .
J: TRBJ1-1
V: TRBV7-9

DNA: TGCGCCAGCAGTGGAGGGGGGGGTATCTACGAGCAGTACTTC
CDR3: CASSGGGGIYEQYF
size: medium-sized
D: .
J: TRBJ2-7
V: TRBV10-2

DNA: TGTGCCAGCAGCCCAGTGGGAACCGGGGAGCTGTTTTTT
CDR3: CASSPVGTGELFF
size: few
D: .
J: TRBJ2-2
V: TRBV6-6

DNA: TGTGCCAGCAGCTTTGGGGGGCCTGCGAACACTGAAGCTTTCTTT
CDR3: CASSFGGPANTEAFF
size: medium-sized
D: .
J: TRBJ1-1
V: TRBV5-4

DNA: TGCGCCAGCAGCCAAGATGGGGGGACCAGCTACAATGAGCAGTTCTTC
CDR3: CASSQDGGTSYNEQFF
size: .
D: .
J: TRBJ2-1
V: TRBV4-1

DNA: TGTGCCAGCAGCTTCAGGGGGGCCGCTGAAGCTTTCTTT
CDR3: CASSFRGAAEAFF
size: .
D: TRBD1
J: TRBJ1-1
V: TRBV4-2

DNA: TGCGCCAGCAGACTTGTAGGGACATGGGACTACACCTTC
CDR3: CASRLVGTWDYTF
size: .
D: .
J: TRBJ1-2
V: TRBV4-1

DNA: TGTGCCAGCAGTCATAGAATTTCTGGAAACACCATATATTTT
CDR3: CASSHRISGNTIYF
size: medium-sized
D: .
J: TRBJ1-3
V: TRBV28

DNA: TGTGCCAGCAGTTTATCCCGCGGGAATCTCTTAGAGACCCAGTACTTC
CDR3: CASSLSRGNLLETQYF
size: .
D: .
J: TRBJ2-5
V: TRBV28

DNA: TGTGCCAGCAGCGTAGCTGGGACAGGGCAAGGCGAGCAGTACTTC
CDR3: CASSVAGTGQGEQYF
size: .
D: TRBD1
J: TRBJ2-7
V: TRBV9

DNA: TGTGCCAGCAGTTTCGGTGGATACAATGAGCAGTTCTTC
CDR3: CASSFGGYNEQFF
size: .
D: .
J: TRBJ2-1
V: TRBV27

DNA: TGCAGCGTTTTACGGGTAGAACGGAATGAGCAGTTCTTC
CDR3: CSVLRVERNEQFF
size: few
D: .
J: TRBJ2-1
V: TRBV29-1

DNA: TGTGCCAGCAGCTTGAGTGGCACCGGGGAGCTGTTTTTT
CDR3: CASSLSGTGELFF
size: .
D: .
J: TRBJ2-2
V: TRBV5-4

DNA: TGTGCCAGCAGCCCAGGGGGGTTTAGCAATCAGCCCCAGCATTTT
CDR3: CASSPGGFSNQPQHF
size: .
D: TRBD1
J: TRBJ1-5
V: TRBV7-9

DNA: TGCAGCGTTGTGATCCAGCCAGATACGCAGTATTTT
CDR3: CSVVIQPDTQYF
size: .
D: .
J: TRBJ2-3
V: TRBV29-1